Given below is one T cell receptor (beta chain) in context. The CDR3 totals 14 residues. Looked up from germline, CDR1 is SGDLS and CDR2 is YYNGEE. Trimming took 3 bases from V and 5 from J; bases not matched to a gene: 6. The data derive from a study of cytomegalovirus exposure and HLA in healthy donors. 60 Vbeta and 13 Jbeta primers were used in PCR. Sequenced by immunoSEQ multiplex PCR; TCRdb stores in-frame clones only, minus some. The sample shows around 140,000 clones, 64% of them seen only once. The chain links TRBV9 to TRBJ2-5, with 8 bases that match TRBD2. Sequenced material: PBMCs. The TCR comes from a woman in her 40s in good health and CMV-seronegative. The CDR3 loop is CASSAGGGTETQYF. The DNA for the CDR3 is TGTGCCAGCAGCGCCGGGGGGGGCACGGAGACCCAGTACTTC.